This TCR beta chain is from a study of T cells after yellow fever vaccination. For this clonotype: Its antigen is as yet unknown.

The CDR3 is made up of 15 amino acids. Per the germline V gene, CDR1 is MDHEN and CDR2 is SYDVKM. Trimming cost V 3 bases and J 0 bases; bases outside gene matches: 2. Study results and limitations: Post-booster samples contained most primary-vaccination clones (approximately 97% CD4, approximately 88% CD8). By day 5 rather than day 15, the secondary response had peaked, though it was weaker. Only a small proportion of the clonotypes turned up in both the CD4 and the CD8 compartments, likely arising from convergent recombination.

Synthesis of TCR cDNA relied on 5'RACE template switching, which attached a universal primer site and UMIs. TCRdb redid the calling of the 5' RACE reads with MiXCR, one entry per CDR3 protein. The sample lists around 350,000 distinct CDR3 sequences; roughly 12% were seen once. This sample comprised PBMCs, obtained on the day of the first yellow fever vaccination. This TCR was recovered from a man between 18 and 29 years old who received the YFV17D yellow fever vaccine. The gene calls are TRBV28 and TRBJ2-5; 9 bases match TRBD2. The CDR3 loop reads CASSFGTSNQETQYF. The CDR3 DNA reads TGTGCCAGCAGTTTCGGGACTAGCAACCAAGAGACCCAGTACTTC.